This TCR beta chain was sequenced in a study of cytomegalovirus exposure and HLA in healthy donors (dated by TCRdb to 2016 to 2017). Turning to the overall study: According to a later analysis, the roughly 120 validation repertoires were produced on the same platform as the roughly 600 repertoires of the first cohort. A separate validation cohort of about 110 different subjects was used in addition to the 666-subject first cohort. To predict cytomegalovirus infection status, the study combined high-throughput TCR immunosequencing, statistical association of individual TCRs with disease status, and machine learning. The aim of the study was to test whether cataloging public T cell receptors could identify signatures of past pathogen exposure. Study-wide findings and limitations: Most TCR sequences were observed very rarely across donors, whereas some public TCRs were present in many individuals. The validation cohort had no HLA typing available for a later analysis, so co-occurrence within that cohort was assessed over all 120 repertoires. In vitro tests confirmed that three of the cytomegalovirus-associated TCR beta chains recognize cytomegalovirus antigens. According to the authors, the approach could potentially be generalized to other disease states and immunological phenotypes. The study listed 150 to 200 TCR beta chains as associated with cytomegalovirus. The classifier was reported to diagnose cytomegalovirus status with high specificity and sensitivity in both the original cohort and the validation cohort. In a later analysis, TCRs clustered in the first cohort were found to also tend to co-occur in the 120 or so validation repertoires, with 85% to 95% of cluster scores above 0.

As regards this clone: This receptor's antigen is unknown. Base qualities are not at hand, and no much larger clone is one base apart.

Donors formed part of the validation cohort, which comprised some 120 subjects and was distinct from the first cohort of several hundred subjects. At the junction V is shortened by 1 base and J by 8 bases, with 11 bases in between. CDR1 and CDR2 were assigned from the germline V gene as MGHRA and YSYEKL. There are 14 amino acids in the CDR3, from cysteine to phenylalanine inclusive. Only the CDR3 DNA is retained, 42 bases long and in frame from the first base. Libraries were made using the immunoSEQ multiplex PCR assay. On the authors' methods: To diagnose cytomegalovirus status from the catalog of TCR beta chain sequences, a statistical classification framework was built. This is the immuneACCESS table as TCRdb keeps it, with only in-frame sequences that have V and J called. A part of the clones is gone; compared with another copy, unresolved V genes explain less than half, and the rest is unexplained. From that table come the V and J calls and clone size; the DNA was used to work out D and trimming. The sample table holds roughly 80,000 clones, of which 85% to 95% were seen once. The top ten clonotypes cover roughly 0.65% of the sample.

The chain is assembled from TRBV4-1 and TRBJ1-4; TRBD1 is a possible D gene, resting on 5 matching bases. The sample consisted of PBMCs. This clonotype originated in a man aged 18 to 29 in good health and CMV-seronegative. At the DNA level, the sequence is TGCGCCAGCAGCCAAGGTGGGGGGGTGGAAAAACTGTTTTTT. It translates to CASSQGGGVEKLFF.